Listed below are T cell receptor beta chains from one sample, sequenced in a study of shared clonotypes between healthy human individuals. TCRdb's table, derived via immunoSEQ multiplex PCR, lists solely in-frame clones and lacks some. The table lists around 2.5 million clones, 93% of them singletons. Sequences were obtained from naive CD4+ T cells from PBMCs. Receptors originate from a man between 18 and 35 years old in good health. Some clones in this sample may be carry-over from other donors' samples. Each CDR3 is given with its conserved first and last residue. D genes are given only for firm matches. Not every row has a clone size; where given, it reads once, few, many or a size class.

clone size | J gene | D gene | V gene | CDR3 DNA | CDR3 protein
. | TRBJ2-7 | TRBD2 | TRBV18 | TGTGCCAGCTCGCCTGGACTAGCGGGAGGGAACCACGAGCAGTACTTC | CASSPGLAGGNHEQYF
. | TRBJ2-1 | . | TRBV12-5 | TGTGCTAGTGGTTTGCGGCGGCTGAGCTCCTACAATGAGCAGTTCTTC | CASGLRRLSSYNEQFF
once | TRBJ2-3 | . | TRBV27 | TGTGCCAGCAGTTTTGGGGATACGCAGTATTTT | CASSFGDTQYF
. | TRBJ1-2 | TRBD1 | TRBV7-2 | TGTGCCAGCAGCTCCGACAGGGTCCATGGCTACACCTTC | CASSSDRVHGYTF
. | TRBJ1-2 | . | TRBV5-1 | TGCGCCAGCAGCTCGGATCCTACCAGCTGGGGCTACACCTTC | CASSSDPTSWGYTF
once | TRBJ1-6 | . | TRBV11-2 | TGTGCCAGCAGCTTAGGCCAAATCCTCACACCCCTCCACTTT | CASSLGQILTPLHF
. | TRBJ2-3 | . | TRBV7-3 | TGTGCCAGCAGCTTAACGAACACAGGGAAAGATACGCAGTATTTT | CASSLTNTGKDTQYF
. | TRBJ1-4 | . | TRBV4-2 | TGTGCCAGCAGCCAAGAGGCAAGGGTTCCTAATGAAAAACTGTTTTTT | CASSQEARVPNEKLFF
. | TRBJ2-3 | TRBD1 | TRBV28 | TGTGCCAGCTTGTTTACTAGGGGGCTCACAGATACGCAGTATTTT | CASLFTRGLTDTQYF
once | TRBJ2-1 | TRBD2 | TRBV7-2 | TGTGCCAGCAGGCATGGACTAGCGGCGTACAATGAGCAGTTCTTC | CASRHGLAAYNEQFF
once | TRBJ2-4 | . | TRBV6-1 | TGTGCCAGCACCCCCGGAGGGTCACAGTACATTCAGTACTTC | CASTPGGSQYIQYF
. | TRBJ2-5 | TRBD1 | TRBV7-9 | TGTGCCAGCAGCTTAGCCACAGGGGAGGAGACCCAGTACTTC | CASSLATGEETQYF
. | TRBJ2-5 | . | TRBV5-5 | TGTGCCAGCAGCTTCCGGGCCCAAGAGACCCAGTACTTC | CASSFRAQETQYF
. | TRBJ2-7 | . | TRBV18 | TGTGCCAGCTCCCACGGGTCCTTTTCCGAGCAGTACTTC | CASSHGSFSEQYF
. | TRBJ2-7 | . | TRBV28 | TGTGCCAGCAGTCCCCCAGGGGGGACCTCCTACGAGCAGTACTTC | CASSPPGGTSYEQYF
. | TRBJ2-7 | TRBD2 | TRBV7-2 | TGTGCCAGCAGTTTTACTAGCGGGAATTATTACGAGCAGTACTTC | CASSFTSGNYYEQYF
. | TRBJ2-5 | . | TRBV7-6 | TGTGCCAGCAGCGACCAAGAGACCCAGTACTTC | CASSDQETQYF
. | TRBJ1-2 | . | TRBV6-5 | TGTGCCAGCAGTTCGGACAGAGGGGATGGCTACACCTTC | CASSSDRGDGYTF
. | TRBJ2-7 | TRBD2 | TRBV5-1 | TGCGCCAGCAGCTTGGCGTCTAGCGGCCCCTACGAGCAGTACTTC | CASSLASSGPYEQYF
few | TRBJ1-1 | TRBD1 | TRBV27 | TGTGCCAGCAGTACCGACGGACGGACAGGGGGCTGGACTGAAGCTTTCTTT | CASSTDGRTGGWTEAFF
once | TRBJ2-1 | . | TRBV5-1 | TGCGCCAGCAGCCCGATGTACCCCGGGGATGAGCAGTTCTTC | CASSPMYPGDEQFF
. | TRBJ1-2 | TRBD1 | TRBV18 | TGTGCCAGCGCCGGAAGGACAGGGACGCGAGATGGCTACACCTTC | CASAGRTGTRDGYTF
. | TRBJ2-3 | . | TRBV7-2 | TGTGCCAGCAGCCCTATCACAGATACGCAGTATTTT | CASSPITDTQYF
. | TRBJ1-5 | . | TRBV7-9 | TGTGCCAGCAGCTTAGCGCTGGGGGATCAGCCCCAGCATTTT | CASSLALGDQPQHF
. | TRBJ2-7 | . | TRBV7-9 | TGTGCCAGCAGCCCCGGGTTCGGGGCGAGTCCCTACGAGCAGTACTTC | CASSPGFGASPYEQYF
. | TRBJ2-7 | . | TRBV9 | TGTGCCAGCAGCGTAGGGGGTCAGGGTGGCGAGCAGTACTTC | CASSVGGQGGEQYF
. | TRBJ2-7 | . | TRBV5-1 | TGCGCCAGCCAGCCGAGCGGGTTGTCCTACGAGCAGTACTTC | CASQPSGLSYEQYF
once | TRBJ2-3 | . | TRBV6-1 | TGTGCCAGCAGTGAAGGGGCAGCGGACACAGATACGCAGTATTTT | CASSEGAADTDTQYF
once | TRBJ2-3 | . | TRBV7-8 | TGTGCCAGCAGCTTATATTCCGGGAACTCAATGGGGGATACGCAGTATTTT | CASSLYSGNSMGDTQYF
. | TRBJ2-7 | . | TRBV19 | TGTGCCAGACCCCGGGCCCCCGGACCCACCCGCGAGCAGTACTTC | CARPRAPGPTREQYF
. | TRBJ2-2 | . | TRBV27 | TGTGCCAGCAGTTTATCGGGGGAGCTGTTTTTT | CASSLSGELFF
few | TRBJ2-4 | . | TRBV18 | TGTGCCAGCTCACCTGTGGCAGTTTCGGACATTCAGTACTTC | CASSPVAVSDIQYF
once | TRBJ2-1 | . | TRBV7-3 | TGTGCCAGCAGCGCTAGCCATTACAATGAGCAGTTCTTC | CASSASHYNEQFF
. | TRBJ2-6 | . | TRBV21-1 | TGTGCCAGCAGCAAAGCTGTCTCTGGGGCCAACGTCCTGACTTTC | CASSKAVSGANVLTF
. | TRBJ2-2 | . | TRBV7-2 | TGTGCCAGCAGGCAGGGCGGGGAGCTGTTTTTT | CASRQGGELFF
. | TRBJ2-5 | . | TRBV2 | TGTGCCAGCAGTGGGACGGAAGAGACCCAGTACTTC | CASSGTEETQYF
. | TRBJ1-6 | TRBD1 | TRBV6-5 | TGTGCCAGTCAACAGGGGCGAGTCTCACCCCTCCACTTT | CASQQGRVSPLHF
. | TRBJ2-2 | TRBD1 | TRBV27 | TGTGCCAGCAGGCCTGGGACAGGGGGCGCCGGGGAGCTGTTTTTT | CASRPGTGGAGELFF
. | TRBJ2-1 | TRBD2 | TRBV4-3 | TGCGCCAGCAGCCAAGACGGGTGGGACTACAACAATGAGCAGTTCTTC | CASSQDGWDYNNEQFF
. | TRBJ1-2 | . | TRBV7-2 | TGTGCCAGCAGCTTAACAGGATTCTATGGCTACACCTTC | CASSLTGFYGYTF
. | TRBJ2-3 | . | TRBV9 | TGTGCCAGCAGCGTAGCTACGTCCACAGATACGCAGTATTTT | CASSVATSTDTQYF
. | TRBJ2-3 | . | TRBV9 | TGTGCCAGCAGCGCCTTCAGTGGCAGCACAGATACGCAGTATTTT | CASSAFSGSTDTQYF
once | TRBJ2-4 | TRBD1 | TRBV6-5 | TGTGCCAGCAGTACCCAACAGGGGGCCAAAAACATTCAGTACTTC | CASSTQQGAKNIQYF
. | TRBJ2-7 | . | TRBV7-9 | TGTGCCAGCAGCTTCGAAAGGGGCGAGCAGTACTTC | CASSFERGEQYF
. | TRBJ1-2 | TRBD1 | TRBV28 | TGTGCCAGCAGTTTAAGGGGGCAAGGCTATGGCTACACCTTC | CASSLRGQGYGYTF
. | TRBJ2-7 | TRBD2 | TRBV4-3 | TGCGCCAGCAGCCAGGATCCGGGACTAGCTCCCTACGAGCAGTACTTC | CASSQDPGLAPYEQYF